The rows below give T cell receptor beta chains drawn from one sample of a study of technical replicates of blood from a few donors. Sequencing used immunoSEQ multiplex PCR; TCRdb keeps in-frame clones, though not all of them. The table includes about 56,000 clones, about 95% detected once. The sequencing input was PBMCs. The receptors were gathered from a human donor in good health. Some clones in this sample may be carry-over from other donors' samples. Both conserved end residues are part of each CDR3. The D gene is left open where the match is weak. Size tells how often a clone was seen (once, few, many) or the class of an expanded clone, and some rows leave it out.

J | D | V | size | DNA | CDR3
TRBJ1-2 | . | TRBV6-1 | . | TGTGCCAGCAGTGATATACTGAATTCTAACTATGGCTACACCTTC | CASSDILNSNYGYTF
TRBJ1-1 | . | TRBV7-3 | . | TGTGCCAGCAGCCTAGGGACGGGAGGGGCTGAAGCTTTCTTT | CASSLGTGGAEAFF
TRBJ2-7 | TRBD2 | TRBV4-1 | . | TGCGCCAGCAGCCAAGGACTGAGTGGTAGCGGGTACGAGCAGTACTTC | CASSQGLSGSGYEQYF
TRBJ1-1 | . | TRBV7-6 | . | TGTGCCAGCAGCAAACAGGAGAACACTGAAGCTTTCTTT | CASSKQENTEAFF
TRBJ1-3 | . | TRBV13 | . | TGTGCCAGCAGCTTAGAGGGGGGGCCTGGAAACACCATATATTTT | CASSLEGGPGNTIYF
TRBJ1-5 | . | TRBV5-3 | . | TGTGCCAGAAGCTTGGATCTGCGGTGCAATCAGCCCCAGCATTTT | CARSLDLRCNQPQHF
TRBJ2-1 | TRBD2 | TRBV7-8 | . | TGTGCCAGCAGCTTGGGAAGACTAGCGGGGATAGCCTACAATGAGCAGTTCTTC | CASSLGRLAGIAYNEQFF
TRBJ1-2 | TRBD1 | TRBV4-3 | . | TGCGCCAGCAACAGCCAAATCGGACAGGGAACCTATGGCTACACCTTC | CASNSQIGQGTYGYTF
TRBJ2-7 | TRBD2 | TRBV7-2 | . | TGTGCCAGCAGCTTTGCGGGGGGGGGCAGGTACGAGCAGTACTTC | CASSFAGGGRYEQYF
TRBJ2-7 | . | TRBV2 | . | TGTGCCAGCAGAACCTGGACAGACTACGAGCAGTACTTC | CASRTWTDYEQYF
TRBJ2-5 | TRBD2 | TRBV7-9 | . | TGTGCCAGCAGCTTCCCTACTAGCGTATACCAAGAGACCCAGTACTTC | CASSFPTSVYQETQYF
TRBJ1-2 | . | TRBV5-8 | . | TGTGCCAGCAGACCACAGATTGGCTATGGCTACACCTTC | CASRPQIGYGYTF
TRBJ1-1 | . | TRBV29-1 | few | TGCAGCGTAGGCGAGGGATCTGAAGCTTTCTTT | CSVGEGSEAFF
TRBJ2-2 | . | TRBV6-4 | . | TGTGCCAGCAGTGACTCGGGGGGGCCCACCGGGGAGCTGTTTTTT | CASSDSGGPTGELFF
TRBJ2-5 | . | TRBV7-2 | . | TGTGCCAGCAGCTCCGGACACCGTTTTGAGACCCAGTACTTC | CASSSGHRFETQYF
TRBJ2-5 | . | TRBV29-1 | few | TGCAGCGTTGGGAGGTCCGAGACCCAGTACTTC | CSVGRSETQYF
TRBJ2-5 | TRBD2 | TRBV5-1 | . | TGCGCCAGCAGCTTGACTAGCGGGGGGGCGAGGCAAGAGACCCAGTACTTC | CASSLTSGGARQETQYF
TRBJ1-3 | TRBD1 | TRBV6-5 | . | TGTGCCAGCAGTTACTCGCAGGGGGGTGGAAACACCATATATTTT | CASSYSQGGGNTIYF
TRBJ2-3 | . | TRBV9 | . | TGTGCCAGCAGCGTGGCCAGTTACACAGATACGCAGTATTTT | CASSVASYTDTQYF
TRBJ2-3 | TRBD2 | TRBV10-3 | . | TGTGCCATCAGGGCGACTAGCGGGGGGACCACAGATACGCAGTATTTT | CAIRATSGGTTDTQYF
TRBJ1-1 | TRBD1 | TRBV18 | . | TGTGCCAGCTCACGGGGACAGGGAAGCACTGAAGCTTTCTTT | CASSRGQGSTEAFF
TRBJ1-5 | TRBD1 | TRBV7-2 | . | TGTGCCAGCAGCGTACAGGGGAATCAGCCCCAGCATTTT | CASSVQGNQPQHF
TRBJ2-3 | TRBD1 | TRBV9 | . | TGTGCCAGCAGCGAGCCCGGGACAGGGGTTTTCACAGATACGCAGTATTTT | CASSEPGTGVFTDTQYF
TRBJ1-4 | . | TRBV6-1 | . | TGTGCCAGCAGTTATCAGGGTTCTGAAAAACTGTTTTTT | CASSYQGSEKLFF
TRBJ2-7 | . | TRBV4-1 | . | TGCGCCAGCAGCCAAGATCAGGGATCCTACGAGCAGTACTTC | CASSQDQGSYEQYF
TRBJ2-7 | . | TRBV7-6 | . | TGTGCCAACAGCTCGAATACTCAGGGACTCGGCGAGCAGTACTTC | CANSSNTQGLGEQYF
TRBJ2-7 | TRBD2 | TRBV5-1 | once | TGCGCCAGCTCGACTAGCGGGCCTCCCTCCTACGAGCAGTACTTC | CASSTSGPPSYEQYF